The 10 T cell receptor beta chains given below trace back to one sample, sequenced in a study of naive and memory T cell subsets. Both TRBC1 and TRBC2 were covered by a beta constant-region primer of two equimolar oligonucleotides. Four rounds of PCR amplified the ligated cDNA using nested alpha and beta constant-region primers plus SP2. One entry per CDR3 protein results from TCRdb running MiXCR on the UMI-ligation and nested PCR reads. Of 100,000 to 150,000 distinct CDR3 sequences in the sample, approximately 37% were seen once. The specimen sequenced was central memory CD4+ T cells from blood. All receptors come from a human donor in good health.

This chain joins TRBV20-1 and TRBJ2-7, with 10 bases identical to TRBD2. The ends lost 5 bases at V and 4 bases at J; junction bases unmatched: 11. Germline V gives CDR1 DFQATT, CDR2 SNEGSKA (reference sequence). The CDR3 is 15 amino acids. CDR3 coding DNA: TGCAGTGCTGTCGCCCCTAGCGGGAGTAAATACGAGCAGTACTTC. Translating it yields CSAVAPSGSKYEQYF.

The CDR3 region is CAISLGAEQYF. DNA for the CDR3: TGTGCCATCAGCCTGGGGGCCGAGCAGTACTTC. The rearrangement links TRBV10-3 to TRBJ2-7; D is perhaps TRBD1 (6 bases). Between the trimmed V and J ends, which lost 6 bases and 6 bases, there was a span of 9 bases. The CDR3 is 11 residues long. Germline-derived CDR1 and CDR2 are ENHRY and SYGVKD.

This clonotype was seen only a few times. The gene calls are TRBV5-1 and TRBJ1-2; 9 nucleotides align to TRBD1. CDR1 and CDR2 (germline): SGHRS, YFSETQ. The CDR3 is 12 amino acids. Trimming at V came to 4 bases and at J to 7 bases, leaving 2 bases not matched to a gene. CDR3 nucleotides: TGCGCCAGCAGCCAGGACAGGGGTGGCTACACCTTC. Protein: CASSQDRGGYTF.

This clonotype was counted a few times. The chain links TRBV6-5 to TRBJ1-2; unclear D gene. Germline values: CDR1 MNHEY, CDR2 SVGAGI. Trimming took off 7 bases at V and 0 bases at J, with 12 bases between the two ends. This CDR3 has 14 amino acids. The CDR3 loop is CASTHKKANYGYTF. CDR3 sequence (DNA): TGTGCCAGCACCCATAAAAAAGCTAACTATGGCTACACCTTC.

V is TRBV5-1 and J is TRBJ1-1, with D unresolved. The CDR3 totals 15 residues. The ends were cut back, 0 bases at V and 4 bases at J, with 13 bases in the middle. From germline, CDR1 is SGHRS and CDR2 YFSETQ. The CDR3 region is CASSLAPFSVTEAFF. The CDR3 coding sequence is TGCGCCAGCAGCTTGGCCCCGTTCAGCGTCACTGAAGCTTTCTTT. Full variable domain (rest looked up from reference TRBV5-1 and TRBJ1-1): KAGVTQTPRYLIKTRGQQVTLSCSPISGHRSVSWYQQTPGQGLQFLFEYFSETQRNKGNFPGRFSGRQFSNSRSEMNVSTLELGDSALYLCASSLAPFSVTEAFFGQGTRLTVV.

This clonotype was seen at least ten times. The V gene is TRBV2, the J gene TRBJ2-2, with D perhaps TRBD1 or TRBD2 (5 bases each). Germline V CDR1 and CDR2: SNHLY, FYNNEI. Trimming shortened V by 6 bases and J by 4 bases, and 12 bases separated the two germline ends. This CDR3 comprises 14 residues. This CDR3 is CASSEGRITGELFF. DNA for the CDR3: TGTGCCAGCAGCGAGGGACGGATCACCGGGGAGCTGTTTTTT. Variable domain in full (rest from reference TRBV2 and TRBJ2-2): EPEVTQTPSHQVTQMGQEVILRCVPISNHLYFYWYRQILGQKVEFLVSFYNNEISEKSEIFDDQFSVERPDGSNFTLKIRSTKLEDSAMYFCASSEGRITGELFFGEGSRLTVL.

This clonotype was recorded a few times. This chain links TRBV5-1 with TRBJ2-7, with TRBD2 as a possible D gene (6 bases). The CDR3 runs 12 residues. Trimming shortened V by 4 bases and J by 5 bases, and 10 bases separated the two germline ends. Germline loops: CDR1 SGHRS, CDR2 YFSETQ. The CDR3: CASSPPSDEQYF. The CDR3 DNA sequence: TGCGCCAGCAGCCCCCCTAGCGACGAGCAGTACTTC.

At least ten counts were recorded for this clonotype. The V gene is TRBV10-3, the J gene TRBJ2-3; TRBD2 agrees at 10 bases. Per the germline V gene, CDR1 is ENHRY and CDR2 is SYGVKD. CDR3 length: 15 residues. The junction had 4 bases not matched to a gene; V was cut back by 6 bases and J by 1 base. DNA of the CDR3: TGTGCCATCAGGTCCGGGACTAGCGGCACAGATACGCAGTATTTT. This gives the protein CAIRSGTSGTDTQYF.

The V and J genes are TRBV27 and TRBJ2-5, with unresolved D. Trimming took off 6 bases at V and 2 bases at J, with 16 bases between the two ends. Germline CDR1 and CDR2: MNHEY and SMNVEV (reference sequence). This CDR3 has 15 residues. CDR3 amino acids: CASRTRLGYQETQYF. Written as DNA, the CDR3 is TGTGCCAGCAGAACTCGCTTGGGGTATCAAGAGACCCAGTACTTC.

In its sample, this clonotype was seen a few times. The chain has TRBV7-2 and TRBJ2-3; TRBD2 agrees at 13 bases. The CDR3 has 16 amino acids. The ends lost 3 bases at V and 4 bases at J; junction bases unmatched: 4. Germline V gene data show CDR1 as SGHTA and CDR2 as FQGNSA. Written as DNA, the CDR3 is TGTGCCAGCAGCTTTCGACTAGCGGGAGGCCCAGATACGCAGTATTTT. Protein product: CASSFRLAGGPDTQYF. Looking up the rest from reference TRBV7-2 and TRBJ2-3 gives the full variable domain: GAGVSQSPSNKVTEKGKDVELRCDPISGHTALYWYRQSLGQGLEFLIYFQGNSAPDKSGLPSDRFSAERTGGSVSTLTIQRTQQEDSAVYLCASSFRLAGGPDTQYFGPGTRLTVL.